The rows below give T cell receptor beta chains drawn from one sample of a study of cytomegalovirus exposure and HLA in healthy donors. Libraries were prepared by immunoSEQ multiplex PCR; TCRdb keeps only in-frame clonotypes and omits some of them. The table includes approximately 220,000 clones, more than 60% detected once. The sample was PBMCs. These TCRs come from a middle-aged man in good health and CMV-seronegative. The CDR3 runs from the conserved cysteine through the conserved F or W. A D gene is named only where the DNA matches it firmly. Rows give clone size only sometimes, using once, few, many, or a class for an expanded clone.

abundance: few; len: 15; j_gene: TRBJ2-7; v_gene: TRBV7-9; d_gene: TRBD1; CDR3nt: TGTGCCAGCAGCTCGACAGGGCGGGCGGTAGGCGAGCAGTACTTC; CDR3aa: CASSSTGRAVGEQYF
abundance: .; len: 13; j_gene: TRBJ2-1; v_gene: TRBV29-1; d_gene: .; CDR3nt: TGCAGCGTCCCTACTTTTTTTGACAATGAGCAGTTCTTC; CDR3aa: CSVPTFFDNEQFF
abundance: .; len: 17; j_gene: TRBJ2-2; v_gene: TRBV18; d_gene: .; CDR3nt: TGTGCCAGCTCATCTCCTCTGGTCGCCCTAGGCACCGGGGAGCTGTTTTTT; CDR3aa: CASSSPLVALGTGELFF
abundance: .; len: 14; j_gene: TRBJ1-2; v_gene: TRBV4-1; d_gene: TRBD1; CDR3nt: TGCGCCAGCAGCCCGGGGACAGGGAACTATGGCTACACCTTC; CDR3aa: CASSPGTGNYGYTF
abundance: .; len: 16; j_gene: TRBJ2-5; v_gene: TRBV9; d_gene: .; CDR3nt: TGTGCCAGCAGCGTAGAAGGAGCGGGCGGGGTGGAGACCCAGTACTTC; CDR3aa: CASSVEGAGGVETQYF
abundance: .; len: 15; j_gene: TRBJ1-1; v_gene: TRBV7-2; d_gene: TRBD1; CDR3nt: TGTGCCAGCAGCTTATTGGGACAGCAGAACACTGAAGCTTTCTTT; CDR3aa: CASSLLGQQNTEAFF
abundance: .; len: 12; j_gene: TRBJ2-5; v_gene: TRBV10-3; d_gene: TRBD2; CDR3nt: TGTGCCACAACGGGGGACGAGGGAGGGCAGTACTTC; CDR3aa: CATTGDEGGQYF
abundance: .; len: 13; j_gene: TRBJ1-1; v_gene: TRBV19; d_gene: .; CDR3nt: TGTGCCAGTAGTACACCTGGGGGGATCGAAGCTTTCTTT; CDR3aa: CASSTPGGIEAFF
abundance: .; len: 15; j_gene: TRBJ1-2; v_gene: TRBV7-9; d_gene: TRBD1; CDR3nt: TGTGCCAGCAGCCCACTGGGACAGGGGGACTATGGCTACACCTTC; CDR3aa: CASSPLGQGDYGYTF
abundance: once; len: 13; j_gene: TRBJ1-2; v_gene: TRBV5-1; d_gene: TRBD1; CDR3nt: TGCGCCAGCAGCGGGGGACAGGGCCATGGCTACACCTTC; CDR3aa: CASSGGQGHGYTF
abundance: .; len: 14; j_gene: TRBJ1-2; v_gene: TRBV5-1; d_gene: .; CDR3nt: TGCGCCAGCAGCTTGGATCTCGGGGACTATGGCTACACCTTC; CDR3aa: CASSLDLGDYGYTF
abundance: .; len: 19; j_gene: TRBJ1-2; v_gene: TRBV4-1; d_gene: TRBD1; CDR3nt: TGCGCCAGCAGCCTTAGAAACCTCCGGGACAGGGCGGAGTACTATGGCTACACCTTC; CDR3aa: CASSLRNLRDRAEYYGYTF
abundance: .; len: 14; j_gene: TRBJ2-1; v_gene: TRBV4-1; d_gene: .; CDR3nt: TGCGCCAGCAGCCAAGGACATGGCTACAATGAGCAGTTCTTC; CDR3aa: CASSQGHGYNEQFF
abundance: .; len: 16; j_gene: TRBJ2-2; v_gene: TRBV29-1; d_gene: TRBD2; CDR3nt: TGCAGCGCCTCGGGACTAGCGGGAGGGTACACCGGGGAGCTGTTTTTT; CDR3aa: CSASGLAGGYTGELFF
abundance: .; len: 13; j_gene: TRBJ1-1; v_gene: TRBV12-5; d_gene: .; CDR3nt: TGTGCTAGTGGTTTTTATATGAACACTGAAGCTTTCTTT; CDR3aa: CASGFYMNTEAFF
abundance: .; len: 15; j_gene: TRBJ2-3; v_gene: TRBV5-1; d_gene: .; CDR3nt: TGCGCCAGCAGCATGTGGACTCCTAGCACAGATACGCAGTATTTT; CDR3aa: CASSMWTPSTDTQYF
abundance: .; len: 17; j_gene: TRBJ2-1; v_gene: TRBV4-2; d_gene: TRBD2; CDR3nt: TGTGCCAGCAGCCAAGATCCAAGGACTAGCGGGAGGAATGAGCAGTTCTTC; CDR3aa: CASSQDPRTSGRNEQFF
abundance: .; len: 13; j_gene: TRBJ1-2; v_gene: TRBV7-2; d_gene: .; CDR3nt: TGTGCCAGCAGCTTATCGGGTTCCCGTGGCTACACCTTC; CDR3aa: CASSLSGSRGYTF
abundance: .; len: 13; j_gene: TRBJ1-1; v_gene: TRBV11-2; d_gene: .; CDR3nt: TGTGCCAGCAGCCTCTTAATTTTGACTGAAGCTTTCTTT; CDR3aa: CASSLLILTEAFF
abundance: .; len: 16; j_gene: TRBJ2-1; v_gene: TRBV25-1; d_gene: TRBD1; CDR3nt: TGTGCCACCACACCCCCGGGACAGGGGGCGTTCAATGAGCAGTTCTTC; CDR3aa: CATTPPGQGAFNEQFF
abundance: once; len: 17; j_gene: TRBJ1-1; v_gene: TRBV27; d_gene: TRBD1; CDR3nt: TGTGCCAGCAGTTTATCGAAGACAGGGGTGCCCAAATTTGAAGCTTTCTTT; CDR3aa: CASSLSKTGVPKFEAFF
abundance: .; len: 14; j_gene: TRBJ1-3; v_gene: TRBV7-2; d_gene: .; CDR3nt: TGTGCCAGCAGCTTAGCGGCGGCGGGAAACACCATATATTTT; CDR3aa: CASSLAAAGNTIYF
abundance: .; len: 13; j_gene: TRBJ1-5; v_gene: TRBV7-8; d_gene: .; CDR3nt: TGTGCCAGCAGCTTAAACATGAATCAGCCCCAGCATTTT; CDR3aa: CASSLNMNQPQHF
abundance: .; len: 16; j_gene: TRBJ2-1; v_gene: TRBV7-3; d_gene: TRBD2; CDR3nt: TGTGCCAGCAGCTTAACGTCGAGCGGGAGCTACAATGAGCAGTTCTTC; CDR3aa: CASSLTSSGSYNEQFF
abundance: .; len: 13; j_gene: TRBJ1-1; v_gene: TRBV9; d_gene: .; CDR3nt: TGTGCCAGCAGCGTAGGGGGGGTGTCCGAAGCTTTCTTT; CDR3aa: CASSVGGVSEAFF
abundance: .; len: 18; j_gene: TRBJ2-6; v_gene: TRBV6-1; d_gene: TRBD2; CDR3nt: TGTGCCAGCAGTGAGACGGGGGGGGGTGGCTCTGGGGCCAACGTCCTGACTTTC; CDR3aa: CASSETGGGGSGANVLTF
abundance: .; len: 14; j_gene: TRBJ1-1; v_gene: TRBV28; d_gene: .; CDR3nt: TGTGCCAGCAGCCCGGGGGGGCTCGGCACTGAAGCTTTCTTT; CDR3aa: CASSPGGLGTEAFF
abundance: few; len: 14; j_gene: TRBJ2-5; v_gene: TRBV10-3; d_gene: TRBD1; CDR3nt: TGTGCCATCAGTCCTGCAGGGGGCGGGGAGACCCAGTACTTC; CDR3aa: CAISPAGGGETQYF
abundance: .; len: 12; j_gene: TRBJ2-5; v_gene: TRBV29-1; d_gene: TRBD1; CDR3nt: TGCAGCGTTGAAGTGGCACAGGGGGCCCAGTACTTC; CDR3aa: CSVEVAQGAQYF